This TCR beta chain was identified in a study of cytomegalovirus exposure and HLA in healthy donors (dated by TCRdb to 2016 to 2017). Regarding the study in general: According to an earlier analysis of a few hundred of the donors, 150 million to 200 million T cells yielded approximately 120 million unique TCR beta sequences and about 300 Gb of sequence data. Rather than drawing on any new phenotypic data, the later analysis identified candidate immune exposures from TCR beta sequences and the way those sequences occurred across donors. To study patterns of TCR occurrence, a later analysis re-analyzed previously published TCR beta repertoires from just over 650 donors and added high-resolution HLA genotyping. Alongside the repertoire data, information on donor age, sex, ethnicity and CMV serostatus was compiled. Because of strong linkage in the cohort, roughly 5 DR-DQ haplotypes were treated as single units for association and clustering. To predict cytomegalovirus infection status, the study brought together high-throughput TCR immunosequencing, statistical association of individual TCRs with disease status, and machine learning. Around 330 gigabases of sequencing data and 70 million to 100 million unique TCR sequences made up an early release that covered 500 to 700 HLA-typed donors. Every repertoire in the discovery cohort had been generated on one and the same sequencing platform. In an earlier analysis of 587 of the donors, high-throughput TCR beta sequencing was used to judge whether each TCR beta V gene segment behaved as functional or pseudogenic. Of the approximately 400 genotyped donors, approximately 81% were placed in the genetic ancestry cluster associated with self-reported Caucasian donors. In addition to the first cohort of 500 to 850 subjects, a separate validation cohort of approximately 130 different subjects was used. Both class I and class II loci were covered by HLA typing, at four-digit resolution. The number of typed donors differed by locus: about 620-630 for A, B, C, DRB1 and DQB1; 522 for DQA1; around 610 for DPA1; and 450 to 480 for DPB1. On average, approximately 250,000 unique TCR beta nucleotide sequences were sequenced per donor among a few hundred genotyped donors of the cohort, with around 19% of those sequences being non-productive. Using immunosequencing, the study profiled T cell repertoires from around 680 subjects and related those repertoires to cytomegalovirus serostatus. The study aimed to test whether signatures of past pathogen exposure could be identified by cataloging public T cell receptors. In a later genetic analysis, genome-wide SNP genotypes for about 55% of the roughly 700 donors were used, and that subset was treated as a discovery cohort.

The cohort was made up of about 610 healthy bone marrow donors. All cohort members were sampled while nominally healthy, although unrecorded immune exposures were likely present. The donor tested CMV seropositive and was one of the 289 seropositive cohort members. Each donor provided a peripheral blood sample, and peripheral blood mononuclear cells were used for TCR beta sequencing. Genomic DNA was extracted from the blood cell samples with the Qiagen DNeasy Blood Extraction Kit. Reading from cysteine to phenylalanine, the CDR3 counts 13 amino acids. The kept DNA is CDR3 alone, 39 bases in frame from the first base. V is pared back by 1 base and J by 2 bases, with 7 bases lying between the germline termini. CDR1 is given as SGHNT and CDR2 as YYREEE, both from the germline V gene (reference sequence). Study-wide findings and limitations: The classifier was reported to diagnose cytomegalovirus status with high specificity and sensitivity in both the original and validation cohorts. A later analysis found that TCR association rates varied across HLA loci, with DRB1 alleles showing the most associated TCRs and HLA-C alleles the fewest. The study gave a list of over 150 TCR beta chains associated with cytomegalovirus. It was suggested by the authors that the approach could potentially be generalized to other disease states and immunological phenotypes. In an earlier analysis of under 600 of the donors, most TCR beta V segments were observed in productive rearrangements about 90% or about 30% of the time, broadly matching IMGT annotations. Compared with the roughly 700-donor mean, donors in an Asian-associated ancestry cluster had fewer N-insertions in productive TCRs, according to a later genetic analysis. Correlated functional status among segregating V segments might reflect linkage disequilibrium, but an unknown experimental factor could not be ruled out. Most CMV-associated TCR beta chains appeared to be HLA-restricted in a later analysis, and the HLA associations seemed to be driven largely by CMV exposure. A further reported finding was that TCR beta sequences accurately predicted the HLA-A and HLA-B alleles for most subjects in the first cohort. Most TCR sequences were observed very rarely across donors, whereas some public TCRs were present in many individuals. This cohort had only TCR beta chains sequenced, and the lack of alpha or paired-chain data limited which features could be detected. In vitro tests confirmed that three of the cytomegalovirus-associated TCR beta chains recognize cytomegalovirus antigens. The presence/absence analyses assumed that sequencing depth was roughly uniform across donors, and that assumption may not be true. Assigning TCR associations to individual alleles was difficult when HLA alleles, especially DR and DQ, strongly co-occurred. In a later analysis, several top co-occurrence clusters were reported to appear linked to parvovirus B19, influenza, CMV and Epstein-Barr virus. At a false discovery rate of 0.05, a later analysis linked fewer than 20,000 TCR beta sequences to specific HLA alleles. Over 15 rarely observed V segments, including chromosome 9 orphons, were excluded from the earlier analysis of several hundred of the donors because counts were too low. In a later analysis, HLA-associated TCR beta chains were found to be more clonally expanded and to have lower generation probabilities than equally common non-associated chains. A group of highly shared sequence variants was considered likely to be a technical artifact of the sequencing pipeline. Some IMGT-functional V segments, including TRBV6-2 and TRBV6-3, could not be distinguished by the 87-base-pair reads and were therefore excluded. A later genetic analysis associated a missense DCLRE1C variant with V-gene and J-gene trimming of TCR beta chains, and an independent cohort replicated the association. Immune exposure information for the cohort was limited to CMV serostatus. Because HLA typing was missing for some donors at each locus, association tests included only the typed subset.

Receptor amplification or capture employed the immunoSEQ multiplex PCR assay. The multiplex PCR relied on a mix of 60 forward primers for TCR Vbeta segments and 13 reverse primers for TCR Jbeta segments. The CDR3 region of rearranged TCR beta genes was amplified from genomic DNA with a multiplex PCR assay. Amplified TCR beta libraries were sequenced as 87-base-pair reads on the Illumina HiSeq System. In the authors' own workflow: Across the 700 or so repertoires, a later analysis counted some 81 million unique TCR beta chains, roughly 11 million of which were shared by at least two donors. Raw reads were error-corrected and collapsed into unique sequences with a nearest-neighbor algorithm that merged closely related sequences to remove PCR and sequencing errors. V, D and J gene segments were assigned by aligning CDR3 sequences to IMGT reference sequences. For a sequence to be retained, a match of at least six nucleotides was required to both a V gene segment and a J gene segment. Rearrangements were called productive when the CDR3 lacked stop codons and stayed in frame with V and J; all others were non-productive. CDR3 was defined according to IMGT convention as the region running from the second conserved V-encoded cysteine to the conserved J-encoded phenylalanine. Sequences without an unambiguous match to a single V gene segment were excluded from the earlier analysis of 450 to 750 of the donors. An earlier analysis of a few hundred of the donors classified V segments as functional when productive rearrangements were above 56.7% and as segregating when the standard deviation between donors was above 5%. A statistical classification framework was developed to diagnose cytomegalovirus status using the catalog of TCR beta chain sequences. A later analysis assigned V and J genes by comparing TCR nucleotide sequences with IMGT/GENE-DB human TR gene sequences. Using the TCRdist pipeline, a later analysis assigned CDR3 sequences along with most-parsimonious VDJ recombination scenarios. In a later analysis, each TCR beta chain was defined by its CDR3 amino acid sequence together with its V-gene family, and reads lacking a unique V-gene family were excluded. To address suspected cross-contamination and a sequencing artifact, a later analysis removed 450 to 700 highly shared, low-generation-probability nucleotide sequences. A later analysis calculated a clonal expansion index for each public chain from normalized within-repertoire ranks of inferred template counts. A later analysis computed generation probabilities with a VDJ recombination model fitted to out-of-frame rearrangements, and checked the results against IGoR. A later analysis scored TCR-TCR, TCR-HLA and TCR-CMV co-occurrence with hypergeometric tests, applying a repertoire-size bias correction to TCR pairs. A later analysis estimated false discovery rates by permuting HLA or CMV assignments 20 times. In a later analysis, co-occurring TCRs were grouped using DBSCAN, and TCRdist sequence similarity was added for clustering within HLA-allele-positive subsets. For co-occurrence clustering, repertoires with fewer than 30,000 or more than 120,000 public chains were excluded, along with four or five repertoires with anomalous nucleotide sharing. Sourced from immuneACCESS, this table was stored by TCRdb with only in-frame sequences that have V and J called. A share of the clones is absent; for the studies checked, an unresolved V gene accounts for under half, and the remainder has no known explanation. V, J and clone size are those of that table, while D and trimming were read from the DNA. For this sample there are about 230,000 clones; 70% to 80% appear just once. In total, the top ten clones hold roughly 2.5% of the sample.

With respect to this clone: Its recognized antigen is unknown. There are no base qualities to consult, and no much larger clone falls within one base.

The sequence was collected from a woman in her sixties or seventies in good health and CMV-seropositive. Sequenced: PBMCs. Recombination joined TRBV5-4 with TRBJ2-7; matching of 5 bases hints at TRBD1 as the D gene. The CDR3: CASSLTGPYEQYF. The DNA sequence is TGTGCCAGCAGCTTGACAGGACCCTACGAGCAGTACTTC.